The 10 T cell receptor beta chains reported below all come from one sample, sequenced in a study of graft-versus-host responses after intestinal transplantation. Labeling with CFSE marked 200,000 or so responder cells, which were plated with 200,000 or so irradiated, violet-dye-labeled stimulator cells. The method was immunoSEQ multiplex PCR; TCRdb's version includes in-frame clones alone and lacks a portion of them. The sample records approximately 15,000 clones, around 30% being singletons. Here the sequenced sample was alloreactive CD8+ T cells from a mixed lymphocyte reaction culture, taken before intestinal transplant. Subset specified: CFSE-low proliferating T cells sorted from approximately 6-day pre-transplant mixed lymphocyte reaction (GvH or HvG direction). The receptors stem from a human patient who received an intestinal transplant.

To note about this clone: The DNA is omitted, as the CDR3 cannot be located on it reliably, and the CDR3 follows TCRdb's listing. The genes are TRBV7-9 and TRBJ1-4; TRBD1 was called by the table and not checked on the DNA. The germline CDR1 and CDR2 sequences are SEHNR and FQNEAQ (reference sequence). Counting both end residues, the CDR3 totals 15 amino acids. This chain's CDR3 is CASSLWGQLMKNCFF.

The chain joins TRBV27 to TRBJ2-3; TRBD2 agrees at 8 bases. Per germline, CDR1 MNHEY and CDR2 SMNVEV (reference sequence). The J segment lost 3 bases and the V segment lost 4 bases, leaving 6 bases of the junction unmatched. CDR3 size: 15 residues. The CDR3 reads CASSSLGGVTDTQYF. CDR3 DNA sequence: TGTGCCAGCAGTTCCCTCGGGGGGGTGACAGATACGCAGTATTTT.

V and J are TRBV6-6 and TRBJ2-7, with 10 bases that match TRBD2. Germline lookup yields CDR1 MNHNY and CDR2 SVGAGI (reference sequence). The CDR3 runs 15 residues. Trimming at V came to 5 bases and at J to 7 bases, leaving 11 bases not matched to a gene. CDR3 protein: CASSKPGLASVEQYF. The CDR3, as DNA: TGTGCCAGCAGTAAACCGGGACTAGCGAGTGTAGAGCAGTACTTC.

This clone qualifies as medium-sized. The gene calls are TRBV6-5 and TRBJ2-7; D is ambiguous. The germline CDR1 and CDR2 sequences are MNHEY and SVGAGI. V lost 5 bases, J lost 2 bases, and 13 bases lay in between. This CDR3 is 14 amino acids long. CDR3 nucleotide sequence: TGTGCCAGCAGTATCATGGACGGAGCCTACGAGCAGTACTTC. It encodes CASSIMDGAYEQYF.

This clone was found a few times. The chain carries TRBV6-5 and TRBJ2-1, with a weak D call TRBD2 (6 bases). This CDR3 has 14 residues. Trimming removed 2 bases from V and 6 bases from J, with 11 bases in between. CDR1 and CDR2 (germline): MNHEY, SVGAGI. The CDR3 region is CASSYTGGGNEQFF. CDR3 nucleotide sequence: TGTGCCAGCAGTTACACCGGGGGAGGCAATGAGCAGTTCTTC.

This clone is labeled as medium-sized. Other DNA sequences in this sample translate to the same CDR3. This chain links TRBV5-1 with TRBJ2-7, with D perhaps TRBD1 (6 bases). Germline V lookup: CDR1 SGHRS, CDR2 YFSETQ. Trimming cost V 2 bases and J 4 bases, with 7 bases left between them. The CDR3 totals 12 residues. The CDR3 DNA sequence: TGCGCCAGCAGCTTCAGGGGTTACGAGCAGTACTTC. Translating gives CASSFRGYEQYF.

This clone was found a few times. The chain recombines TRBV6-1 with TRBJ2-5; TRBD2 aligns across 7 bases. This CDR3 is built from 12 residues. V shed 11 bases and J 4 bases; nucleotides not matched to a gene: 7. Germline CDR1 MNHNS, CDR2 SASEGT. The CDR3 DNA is TGTGCCCACGGGACTACTCCAGAGACCCAGTACTTC. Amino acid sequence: CAHGTTPETQYF.

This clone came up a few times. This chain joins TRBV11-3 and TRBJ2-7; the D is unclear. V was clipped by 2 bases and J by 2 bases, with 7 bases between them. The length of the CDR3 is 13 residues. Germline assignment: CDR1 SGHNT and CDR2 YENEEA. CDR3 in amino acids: CASSLLAAYEQYF. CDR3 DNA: TGTGCCAGCAGCTTATTGGCGGCCTACGAGCAGTACTTC. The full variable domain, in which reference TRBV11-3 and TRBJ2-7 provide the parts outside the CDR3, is EAGVVQSPRYKIIEKKQPVAFWCNPISGHNTLYWYLQNLGQGPELLIRYENEEAVDDSQLPKDRFSAERLKGVDSTLKIQPAELGDSAVYLCASSLLAAYEQYFGPGTRLTVT.

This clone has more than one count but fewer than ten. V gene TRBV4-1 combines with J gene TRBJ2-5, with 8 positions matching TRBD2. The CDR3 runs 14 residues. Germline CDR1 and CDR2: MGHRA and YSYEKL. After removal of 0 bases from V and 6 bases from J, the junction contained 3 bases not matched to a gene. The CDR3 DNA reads TGCGCCAGCAGCCAAGATCCGGGAGGGCAGACCCAGTACTTC. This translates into CASSQDPGGQTQYF.

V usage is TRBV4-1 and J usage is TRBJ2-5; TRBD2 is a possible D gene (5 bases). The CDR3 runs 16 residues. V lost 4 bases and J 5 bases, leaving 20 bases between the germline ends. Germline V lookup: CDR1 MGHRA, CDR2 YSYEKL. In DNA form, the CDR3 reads TGCGCCAGCAGCCCTCTCCTAGGATCGGAGCGGGAGACCCAGTACTTC. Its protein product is CASSPLLGSERETQYF.